The subject of this entry is one TCR beta chain. This clonotype was found a few times. What this receptor recognizes is not known. It has no much larger one-base neighbor in the sample; base qualities were not kept. Ficoll-Paque density gradient centrifugation was the method used to isolate PBMCs. This specimen comes from a study of T-cell memory formation after mild COVID-19 (dated by TCRdb to the early 2020s). A note on the overall study: TCR sequence clusters from the two donors were largely donor specific. The cohort comprised two young, previously healthy adult volunteers, one female and one male. In a couple of donors, T-cell clones that expanded and contracted after mild COVID-19 were tracked by sequencing TCRalpha and TCRbeta repertoires over time.

Findings and caveats that apply to the study as a whole: The detection of some responding clones in pre-infection memory suggests that pre-existing cross-reactive memory T cells joined the SARS-CoV-2 response. The second-wave clones that peaked on day 37 were not confirmed to be SARS-CoV-2 specific. Only a couple of mild cases were covered in the study, and larger cohorts including severe cases with pre-infection samples were considered necessary. Contracting CD4+ clones were found mainly in CM and EM memory subsets, while CD8+ clones were enriched in EMRA. Clones contracting from day 15 to 85 had balanced CD4/CD8 phenotypes, while a second wave expanding from day 15 to 37 was biased towards CD4+.

V trim: 5 bases; J trim: 6 bases; unmatched bases: 10. The CDR3 holds 15 amino acids from the cysteine to the phenylalanine. The sequence is cut down to CDR3 DNA, 45 bases in frame from base 1. Based on the germline V gene, the CDR1 and CDR2 sequences are MNHEY and SVGAGI. The sequencing machine was an Illumina NovaSeq 6000. TCRalpha and TCRbeta cDNA libraries were constructed by 5'RACE with constant-segment primers, with sample barcodes and unique molecular identifiers being introduced. Trizol reagent was used to extract RNA from every sample. Libraries were amplified in two PCR steps, with a second sample barcode and Illumina TruSeq adapters added in the second step. Sequencing of the libraries was done on an Illumina NovaSeq, producing 2 x 150 bp paired-end reads. In the paper's pipeline: With migec v1.2.7, reads were demultiplexed and then collapsed into UMI-guided consensus sequences. Using mixcr v2.1.11, the UMI consensuses were aligned to TRA and TRB V and J templates and assembled into clonotypes. A clonotype was counted as expanded or contracted only if both edgeR and NoisET called the change significant, with noise models trained on biological replicates. For edgeR calls, the cutoffs were a false discovery rate-adjusted p below 0.01 and a log2 fold-change threshold of 1. As an exploratory analysis of dynamics, max-normalized trajectories of the 1000 most abundant clonotypes were examined with PCA combined with hierarchical clustering. Separately sequenced CD4+ and CD8+ repertoires were used to assign the CD4 or CD8 phenotype of responding clones. TCRdb redid the processing of the public reads, applying fastp at Q25 and MiXCR, and retained in-frame beta chains. Every distinct CDR3 protein forms one entry, paired with its most common genes and DNA. The V and J calls were not made by the authors but by TCRdb's processing. In all, the sample holds around 140,000 distinct CDR3 sequences, and 15% to 20% of those were seen once. 2% to 2.5% of the sample rests with the top ten.

The V and J segments used are TRBV6-5 and TRBJ2-5; the central 9 bases match TRBD1. The TCR comes from an adult woman who had mild COVID-19 (a few samples of this study predate the infection). The sample titles of this study are shuffled in the database, so cell type and time point are left out; the donor was told from shared clones. The sequenced material came from PBMCs or a T cell subset sorted from them (not recorded which). The encoded CDR3 is CASSPGTGGGKTQYF. In nucleotides, the sequence is TGTGCCAGCAGTCCCGGAACAGGGGGCGGAAAGACCCAGTACTTC.